The text below deals with one T cell receptor (beta chain). The data derive from a study of T cell repertoires and Cas9 in healthy adults. Looking at the study overall: Characterization of SpCas9-reactive CD4 and CD8 T cells covered multi-effector potency, cytotoxicity and lineage.

TCRdb's copy holds only in-frame clones and misses some; the assay was immunoSEQ multiplex PCR. Among 20,000 to 25,000 clones listed, around 90% were seen once. Trimming cost V 9 bases and J 6 bases, with 15 bases left between them. The CDR3 consists of 13 residues. Germline V gene sequence: CDR1 LNHDA, CDR2 SQIVND (reference sequence). The specimen was CD4+ effector T cells (CD127+, CD25-, CD137-, CD154-) from PBMCs; culture status not recorded. J is TRBJ2-1 and V is TRBV19; D perhaps matches TRBD2 (5 bases). The sequence was obtained from a human donor in good health. In DNA, the CDR3 is TGTGCCAGCAGCCCTCGAGGGTTCAATGAGCAGTTCTTC. It encodes CASSPRGFNEQFF.